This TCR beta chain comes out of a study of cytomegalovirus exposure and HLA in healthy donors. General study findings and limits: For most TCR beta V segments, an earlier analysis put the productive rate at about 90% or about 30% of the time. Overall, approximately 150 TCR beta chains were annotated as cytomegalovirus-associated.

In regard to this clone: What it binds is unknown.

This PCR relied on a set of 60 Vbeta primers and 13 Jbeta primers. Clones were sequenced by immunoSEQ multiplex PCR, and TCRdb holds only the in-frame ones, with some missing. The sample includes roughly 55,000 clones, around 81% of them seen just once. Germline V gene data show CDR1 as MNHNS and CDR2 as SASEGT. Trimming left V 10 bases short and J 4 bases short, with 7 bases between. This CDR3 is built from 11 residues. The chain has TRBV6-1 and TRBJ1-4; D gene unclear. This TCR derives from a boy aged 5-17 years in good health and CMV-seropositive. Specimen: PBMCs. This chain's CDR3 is CAISFNEKLFF. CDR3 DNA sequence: TGTGCCATCAGCTTTAATGAAAAACTGTTTTTT.